The clone carrying this TCR beta chain occurred once. This sample is drawn from a study of technical replicates of blood from a few donors. Method: immunoSEQ multiplex PCR; TCRdb's copy keeps in-frame clones and lacks some. The repertoire includes roughly 87,000 clones, approximately 94% of them detected once, and 0.2% to 0.25% sits in the top ten. This CDR3 has 12 amino acids. Germline V lookup: CDR1 SGHAT, CDR2 FQNNGV. V dropped 3 bases and J dropped 8; count of bases not matched to a gene: 2. Material: T cells isolated from PBMCs. The TCR comes from a human donor in good health. The chain employs TRBV11-2 and TRBJ1-2, with 8 bases that match TRBD1. The CDR3 loop reads CASSFGQGGYTF. In DNA form, the CDR3 reads TGTGCCAGCAGCTTCGGACAGGGAGGCTACACCTTC.